This TCR beta chain was sequenced during a study of Ad26.COV2.S vaccination and SARS-CoV-2 variants. Study summary: The authors gave Ad26.COV2.S intramuscularly, either once or twice 56 days apart. Study results and caveats: Participants given vaccine showed non-spike TCR breadth similar to that of placebo recipients.

Turning to this clone: The antigen remains undetermined.

Method: immunoSEQ multiplex PCR; TCRdb's copy keeps in-frame clones and lacks some. The table records 400,000 to 500,000 clones, approximately 90% of them present only once. Treatment described: 19 received Ad26.COV2.S at low or high dose, single or two shots; several received placebo; per-sample allocation not given. Specimen acquisition occurred on day 63 following the initial vaccine or placebo injection. Trimming removed 5 bases from V and 3 bases from J; junction bases left unmatched: 6. CDR1 and CDR2 (germline): LNHDA, SQIVND (reference sequence). This CDR3 is built from 15 residues. The TCR was taken from a person between 18 and 65 years old who received the Ad26.COV2.S COVID-19 vaccine or a placebo. Sequencing used peripheral blood, obtained in a trial of Ad26.COV2.S vaccine versus placebo. The chain links TRBV19 to TRBJ1-5; TRBD1 matches at 8 bases. For the CDR3, the DNA is TGTGCCAGTAGTGGGGACAGGTTAAACAATCAGCCCCAGCATTTT. Translated: CASSGDRLNNQPQHF.